Presented here are 27 T cell receptor beta chains from one specimen sequenced in a study of shared clonotypes between healthy human individuals. TCRdb's copy holds only in-frame clones and misses some; the assay was immunoSEQ multiplex PCR. The sample holds about 2.4 million clones; approximately 93% are singletons and the top ten take approximately 0.35%. Sample: naive CD4+ T cells from PBMCs. Subset meaning: CD45RA+ positively selected. All receptors derive from a man between 18 and 35 years old in good health. Some clones in this sample may be carry-over from other donors' samples.

This sequence joins TRBV28 and TRBJ2-4, with 9 nucleotides matching TRBD1. Germline V gene sequence: CDR1 MDHEN, CDR2 SYDVKM. The ends lost 7 bases at V and 5 bases at J; junction bases unmatched: 6. The length of the CDR3 is 14 residues. CDR3 sequence reads: CASTIGQGQNIQYF. The DNA for the CDR3 is TGTGCCAGCACCATTGGACAGGGGCAAAACATTCAGTACTTC.

This chain's CDR3 is CASSHNRADSGNTIYF. DNA for the CDR3: TGCGCCAGCAGCCACAACCGGGCAGACTCTGGAAACACCATATATTTT. The chain combines TRBV4-3 with TRBJ1-3; D unclear. With 3 bases removed from V and 0 bases from J, the gap between germline ends came to 12 bases. CDR3 length equals 16 residues. Germline V lookup: CDR1 LGHNA, CDR2 YSLEER.

J is TRBJ1-5 and V is TRBV5-1; TRBD1 might be the D (5 bases). From germline, CDR1 is SGHRS and CDR2 YFSETQ. V was pared by 0 bases and J by 4 bases, with 14 bases between. The CDR3 runs 16 residues. Written as DNA, the CDR3 is TGCGCCAGCAGCTTGGAAGGGGTCGGGAGGAATCAGCCCCAGCATTTT. Amino acid sequence: CASSLEGVGRNQPQHF.

CDR3: CASSSQAGGTQYF. CDR3 nucleotides: TGTGCCAGCAGCTCTCAAGCGGGAGGGACCCAGTACTTC. The chain recombines TRBV7-3 with TRBJ2-5, with TRBD2 matching 9 bases. The V gene's germline CDR1 is SGHTA and CDR2 FQGTGA. V was pared by 4 bases and J by 7 bases, with 4 bases of the junction left unmatched. This CDR3 has 13 amino acids.

The CDR3 DNA sequence: TGTGCCAGCACCTCCCCGGGGAGTCGGTCTGGAAACACCATATATTTT. Encoded protein: CASTSPGSRSGNTIYF. The V gene is TRBV28, the J gene TRBJ1-3; no clear D gene. CDR3 size: 16 residues. Trimming took 7 bases from V and 1 from J, leaving 17 bases between them. CDR1 and CDR2 from the germline V gene are MDHEN and SYDVKM.

This chain uses TRBV30 with TRBJ2-2, with unresolved D. Germline CDR1 reads GTSNPN; CDR2 reads SVGIG (reference sequence). Trimming pared 5 bases from V and 3 bases from J, leaving 10 bases between. The CDR3 runs to 13 residues. For the CDR3, the DNA is TGTGCCTGGGACGTTTGGGACACCGGGGAGCTGTTTTTT. Protein product: CAWDVWDTGELFF.

The CDR3 protein is CASNDRGSIYGYTF. CDR3 nucleotide sequence: TGTGCCAGTAACGACAGGGGTAGTATCTATGGCTACACCTTC. The chain is built from TRBV19 and TRBJ1-2; 8 nucleotides line up with TRBD1. Trimming cost V 7 bases and J 4 bases; bases outside gene matches: 8. The V gene's germline CDR1 is LNHDA and CDR2 SQIVND (reference sequence). CDR3 length: 14 amino acids.

The chain employs TRBV5-4 and TRBJ2-5, with D possibly matching TRBD2 (5 bases). Germline V gives CDR1 SGHNT, CDR2 YYREEE (reference sequence). This CDR3 is 13 amino acids long. Deletions cut 5 bases from V and 1 base from J, with 9 bases between. CDR3 coding DNA: TGTGCCAGCAGTTACACTAGCCAAGAGACCCAGTACTTC. Translated, it gives CASSYTSQETQYF.

The genes are TRBV4-1 and TRBJ2-3, with 7 nucleotides matching TRBD2. This CDR3 region has 15 residues. The J segment lost 4 bases and the V segment lost 5 bases, leaving 9 bases of the junction unmatched. Looked up from germline, CDR1 is MGHRA and CDR2 is YSYEKL. The CDR3 loop is CASSYRDYGPDTQYF. In DNA form, the CDR3 reads TGCGCCAGCAGCTACCGGGACTACGGCCCAGATACGCAGTATTTT.

V gene TRBV18 combines with J gene TRBJ2-1; 9 nucleotides agree with TRBD2. The germline gives CDR1 KGHSH, CDR2 LQKENI. The ends lost 4 bases at V and 2 bases at J; junction bases unmatched: 9. The CDR3 sequence is 17 residues long. CDR3 amino acids: CASSRRLAENTYNEQFF. CDR3 sequence (DNA): TGTGCCAGCTCACGCAGACTAGCGGAAAATACCTACAATGAGCAGTTCTTC.

Remarks on this clone: Distinct nucleotide sequences in the sample also encode this CDR3. J is TRBJ1-1 and V is TRBV29-1; no firm D call. The ends were cut back, 4 bases at V and 4 bases at J, with 10 bases in the middle. This CDR3 is 12 amino acids long. Germline values: CDR1 SQVTM, CDR2 ANQGSEA. The DNA for the CDR3 is TGCAGCGTTGGAGGCCTGGGCACTGAAGCTTTCTTT. It codes for CSVGGLGTEAFF.

The chain recombines TRBV4-2 with TRBJ2-4; the D is unclear. This CDR3 spans 14 amino acids. Trimming took off 0 bases at V and 1 base at J, with 4 bases between the two ends. Looked up from germline, CDR1 is LGHNA and CDR2 is YNFKEQ. CDR3 residues: CASSQDRAKNIQYF. The CDR3 nucleotides read TGTGCCAGCAGCCAAGATCGGGCCAAAAACATTCAGTACTTC.

V usage is TRBV19 and J usage is TRBJ1-5; D not resolved. V dropped 7 bases and J dropped 6 bases, with 16 bases sitting between them. Germline CDR1 LNHDA, CDR2 SQIVND (reference sequence). This CDR3 contains 14 residues. The CDR3 coding sequence is TGTGCCAGTAAGAATGGCGGGGTGGGTCAGCCCCAGCATTTT. This translates into CASKNGGVGQPQHF.

V gene TRBV4-3 combines with J gene TRBJ1-2; 7 bases line up with TRBD1. From germline, CDR1 is LGHNA and CDR2 YSLEER. The V and J ends lost 4 bases and 4 bases, in that order; junction bases with no gene match: 18. This CDR3 region has 18 residues. The CDR3 loop is CASSPIGGGGVSFYGYTF. CDR3 in DNA: TGCGCCAGCAGCCCCATAGGAGGGGGCGGCGTATCGTTCTATGGCTACACCTTC.

The V call is TRBV7-9, the J call TRBJ2-7; 7 nucleotides align to TRBD1. The V segment lost 5 bases and the J segment 2 bases; nucleotides outside the gene matches: 9. Germline V gives CDR1 SEHNR, CDR2 FQNEAQ (reference sequence). This CDR3 comprises 15 residues. The CDR3 spells CASSTRTGLPYEQYF. CDR3 bases: TGTGCCAGCAGCACACGGACAGGCCTCCCCTACGAGCAGTACTTC.

The CDR3 spells CASSVTYEQYF. The CDR3 bases are TGTGCCAGTTCAGTGACCTACGAGCAGTACTTC. V and J are TRBV28 and TRBJ2-7; no firm D call. The germline V gene has CDR1 MDHEN and CDR2 SYDVKM. With 9 bases removed from V and 2 bases from J, the gap between germline ends came to 8 bases. The CDR3 is made up of 11 amino acids.

J is TRBJ1-2 and V is TRBV6-5; 7 bases align to TRBD1. Germline V lookup: CDR1 MNHEY, CDR2 SVGAGI. The CDR3 covers 13 residues. J gave up 2 bases and V 6 bases, and 3 bases lay outside the gene matches. The DNA of the CDR3 is TGTGCCAGCAGCCCGGACAGGAACTATGGCTACACCTTC. Its translation is CASSPDRNYGYTF.

The rearrangement links TRBV28 to TRBJ2-2; TRBD2 matches at 12 bases. V shed 7 bases, J shed 3 bases, and the junction held 9 bases outside the gene matches. The CDR3 is 17 amino acids. CDR1 and CDR2 (germline): MDHEN, SYDVKM. CDR3 coding DNA: TGTGCCAGCACCCAAGGACTAGCGGGAAAGGACACCGGGGAGCTGTTTTTT. The encoded protein is CASTQGLAGKDTGELFF.

This chain links TRBV5-6 with TRBJ2-4, with TRBD2 matching over 11 bases. The J segment lost 5 bases and the V segment lost 6 bases, leaving 4 bases of the junction unmatched. The CDR3 sequence is 14 residues long. Germline-derived CDR1 and CDR2 are SGHDT and YYEEEE. The CDR3 DNA follows: TGTGCCAGCATCTCGACTAGCGGGGAAAACATTCAGTACTTC. It specifies CASISTSGENIQYF.

The chain has TRBV28 and TRBJ1-1, with D hard to call. V was pared by 6 bases and J by 0 bases, with 5 bases between. The CDR3 extends over 12 amino acids. Germline CDR1 MDHEN, CDR2 SYDVKM. The CDR3 bases are TGTGCCAGCAGAAACATGAACACTGAAGCTTTCTTT. As protein: CASRNMNTEAFF.

This chain joins TRBV5-1 and TRBJ2-1, with D perhaps TRBD1 or TRBD2 (5 bases each). Germline CDR1 SGHRS, CDR2 YFSETQ. With 3 bases removed from V and 2 bases from J, the gap between germline ends came to 18 bases. The CDR3 spans 17 residues. Here the CDR3 reads CASSWGKSGGTYNEQFF. The CDR3 coding sequence is TGCGCCAGCAGCTGGGGGAAAAGCGGTGGGACCTACAATGAGCAGTTCTTC.

The chain couples TRBV5-1 to TRBJ2-2; no clear D gene. Trimming shortened V by 3 bases and J by 6 bases, and 12 bases separated the two germline ends. Germline V gives CDR1 SGHRS, CDR2 YFSETQ. The CDR3 runs to 14 residues. CDR3 amino acids: CASSYKQSAGELFF. The CDR3, as DNA: TGCGCCAGCAGCTACAAACAATCGGCCGGGGAGCTGTTTTTT.

This clone was seen a single time. The V call is TRBV2, the J call TRBJ2-5; TRBD1 is a possible D gene (5 bases). V gave up 6 bases and J gave up 2 bases, with 10 bases separating them. The CDR3 is made up of 13 amino acids. Germline CDR1 SNHLY, CDR2 FYNNEI. The CDR3 nucleotides are TGTGCCAGCAGGGAGACAGTTCAAGAGACCCAGTACTTC. Residues: CASRETVQETQYF.

The chain recombines TRBV28 with TRBJ2-1; maybe TRBD1 (6 bases). CDR1 is MDHEN and CDR2 is SYDVKM in the germline V gene. V was cut by 6 bases and J by 8 bases, with 11 bases left in between. This CDR3 is built from 12 residues. The CDR3 region is CASRQGWDEQFF. The DNA of the CDR3 is TGTGCCAGCAGACAGGGTTGGGATGAGCAGTTCTTC.

The chain recombines TRBV9 with TRBJ2-5, with D perhaps given as TRBD1 or TRBD2 (7 bases each). The germline CDR1 and CDR2 sequences are SGDLS and YYNGEE. V was pared by 4 bases and J by 4 bases, with 17 bases between. The CDR3 loop spans 15 amino acids. CDR3 nucleotides: TGTGCCAGCAGCCCAGGGGGGGCTAGGGGAGAGACCCAGTACTTC. It is translated as CASSPGGARGETQYF.

The rearrangement links TRBV28 to TRBJ1-2; D is unresolved. CDR1 MDHEN and CDR2 SYDVKM come from the germline V gene. The V gene lost 6 bases and the J gene lost 4 bases, with 12 bases spanning the gap. This CDR3 is 13 amino acids long. CDR3 in amino acids: CASSPTTPYGYTF. The DNA of the CDR3 is TGTGCCAGCAGCCCTACAACCCCCTATGGCTACACCTTC.

Turning to this clone: The sample has other DNA sequences that encode this CDR3 too. V and J are TRBV10-3 and TRBJ1-1; the D is unclear. CDR3 length equals 13 residues. Trimming took off 3 bases at V and 4 bases at J, with 9 bases between the two ends. CDR1 is ENHRY, CDR2 SYGVKD, per germline. Here the CDR3 reads CAISELGVTEAFF. CDR3 DNA sequence: TGTGCCATCAGTGAATTGGGTGTCACTGAAGCTTTCTTT.